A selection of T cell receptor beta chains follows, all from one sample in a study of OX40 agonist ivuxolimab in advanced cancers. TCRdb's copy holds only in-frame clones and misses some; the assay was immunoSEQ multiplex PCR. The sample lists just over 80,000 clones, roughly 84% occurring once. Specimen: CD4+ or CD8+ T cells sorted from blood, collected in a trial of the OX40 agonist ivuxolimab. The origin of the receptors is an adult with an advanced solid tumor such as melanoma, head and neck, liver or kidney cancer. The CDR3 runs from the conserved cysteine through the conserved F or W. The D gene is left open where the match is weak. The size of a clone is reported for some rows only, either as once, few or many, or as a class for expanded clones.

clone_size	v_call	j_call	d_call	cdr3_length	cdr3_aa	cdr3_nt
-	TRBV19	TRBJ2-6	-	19	CASSIRNSGRASGANVLTF	TGTGCCAGTAGTATAAGGAACTCTGGACGGGCCTCTGGGGCCAACGTCCTGACTTTC
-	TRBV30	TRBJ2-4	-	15	CAWSTQGPVKNIQYF	TGTGCCTGGAGTACCCAGGGTCCAGTCAAAAACATTCAGTACTTC
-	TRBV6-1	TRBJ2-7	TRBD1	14	CASSRDRSSYEQYF	TGTGCCAGCAGCCGGGACAGGAGCTCCTACGAGCAGTACTTC
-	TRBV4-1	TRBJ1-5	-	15	CASSQDRGSNQPQHF	TGCGCCAGCAGCCAAGACAGGGGAAGCAATCAGCCCCAGCATTTT
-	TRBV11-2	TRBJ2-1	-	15	CASSPEGTRNNEQFF	TGTGCCAGCAGCCCCGAGGGAACTAGAAACAATGAGCAGTTCTTC
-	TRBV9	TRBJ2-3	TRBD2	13	CASTGFGGDTQYF	TGTGCCAGCACCGGCTTCGGGGGGGATACGCAGTATTTT
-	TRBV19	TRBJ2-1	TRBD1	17	CASSRGMGQGSHNEQFF	TGTGCCAGTAGCCGAGGAATGGGACAGGGATCCCACAATGAGCAGTTCTTC
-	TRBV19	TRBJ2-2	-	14	CATRTKGDGGELFF	TGTGCCACCCGTACTAAGGGGGACGGCGGGGAGCTGTTTTTT
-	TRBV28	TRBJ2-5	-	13	CASSFSAEETQYF	TGTGCCAGCAGTTTTTCTGCCGAAGAGACCCAGTACTTC
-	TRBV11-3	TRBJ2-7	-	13	CASDRDLAYEQYF	TGTGCCTCCGACCGGGATTTGGCCTACGAGCAGTACTTC
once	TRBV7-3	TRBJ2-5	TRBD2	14	CASSLKGRGETQYF	TGTGCCAGCAGCTTAAAGGGGAGGGGAGAGACCCAGTACTTC
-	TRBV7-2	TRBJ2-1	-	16	CASSLTGALEGDEQFF	TGTGCCAGCAGCTTAACTGGGGCCCTCGAGGGTGATGAGCAGTTCTTC
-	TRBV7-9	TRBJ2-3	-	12	CASSPLSDTQYF	TGTGCCAGCAGCCCCTTGTCGGATACGCAGTATTTT
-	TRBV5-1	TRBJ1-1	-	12	CASSLQSGEAFF	TGCGCCAGCAGCTTGCAATCAGGGGAAGCTTTCTTT
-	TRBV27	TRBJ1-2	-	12	CASSGVDYGYTF	TGTGCCAGCAGTGGGGTGGACTATGGCTACACCTTC
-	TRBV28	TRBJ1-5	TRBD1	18	CASSFRAGGKYSNQPQHF	TGTGCCAGCAGTTTTCGGGCAGGGGGCAAATATAGCAATCAGCCCCAGCATTTT
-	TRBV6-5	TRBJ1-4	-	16	CASSYDLAGAGEKLFF	TGTGCCAGCAGTTACGACCTGGCAGGGGCTGGGGAAAAACTGTTTTTT
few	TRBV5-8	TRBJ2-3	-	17	CASSLGRGRGYTDTQYF	TGTGCCAGCAGCCTTGGCCGGGGGCGTGGGTACACAGATACGCAGTATTTT
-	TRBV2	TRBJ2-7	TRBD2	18	CASYPTSGGFSSSYEQYF	TGTGCCAGCTACCCGACTAGCGGGGGGTTTTCTAGCTCCTACGAGCAGTACTTC
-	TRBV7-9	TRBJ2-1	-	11	CASSRAEAQFF	TGTGCCAGCAGCCGAGCGGAAGCGCAGTTCTTC
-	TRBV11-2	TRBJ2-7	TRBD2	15	CASSSSLAGSYEQYF	TGTGCCAGCAGCTCTTCGTTAGCGGGGTCCTACGAGCAGTACTTC
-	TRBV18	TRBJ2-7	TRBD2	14	CASSPTSGAREQYF	TGTGCCAGCTCACCCACTAGCGGGGCTCGCGAGCAGTACTTC
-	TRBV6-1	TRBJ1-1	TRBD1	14	CASSDRGVDTEAFF	TGTGCCAGCAGCGACAGGGGCGTAGACACTGAAGCTTTCTTT
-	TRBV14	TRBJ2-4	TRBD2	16	CASSSVSGGAGNIQYF	TGTGCCAGCAGCTCCGTCTCCGGGGGGGCGGGAAACATTCAGTACTTC
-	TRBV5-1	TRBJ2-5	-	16	CASSLGVGTYQETQYF	TGCGCCAGCAGCTTGGGGGTTGGCACCTACCAAGAGACCCAGTACTTC
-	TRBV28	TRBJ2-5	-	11	CASSLFETQYF	TGTGCCAGCAGTTTATTCGAGACCCAGTACTTC
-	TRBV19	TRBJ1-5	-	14	CATTWGADDQPQHF	TGTGCCACTACCTGGGGGGCGGATGATCAGCCCCAGCATTTT
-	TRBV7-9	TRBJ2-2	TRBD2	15	CASSFGGTLSGELFF	TGTGCCAGCAGCTTCGGGGGGACCCTCTCCGGGGAGCTGTTTTTT
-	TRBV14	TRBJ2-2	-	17	CASSQERTTKGAGELFF	TGTGCCAGCAGCCAAGAAAGGACTACCAAGGGGGCCGGGGAGCTGTTTTTT
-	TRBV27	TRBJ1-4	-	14	CASSFRGQYEKLFF	TGTGCCAGCAGTTTCCGCGGACAGTATGAAAAACTGTTTTTT
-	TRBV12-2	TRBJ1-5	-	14	CASRAGQGSQPQHF	TGTGCAAGTCGCGCGGGACAGGGTTCTCAGCCCCAGCATTTT
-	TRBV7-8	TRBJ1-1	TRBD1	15	CASSLEGGSNTEAFF	TGTGCCAGCAGCTTAGAAGGGGGCTCGAACACTGAAGCTTTCTTT
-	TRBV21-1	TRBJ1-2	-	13	CASSTMTTYGYTF	TGTGCCAGCAGCACGATGACCACTTATGGCTACACCTTC
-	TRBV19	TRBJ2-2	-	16	CASSTGPTGPTGELFF	TGTGCCAGTAGCACCGGTCCTACAGGGCCCACCGGGGAGCTGTTTTTT
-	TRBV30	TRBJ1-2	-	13	CAWSVLSGYGYTF	TGTGCCTGGAGTGTACTAAGCGGCTATGGCTACACCTTC
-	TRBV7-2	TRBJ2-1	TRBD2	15	CASSLVAGGGREQFF	TGTGCCAGCAGCTTGGTAGCGGGAGGGGGGCGTGAGCAGTTCTTC
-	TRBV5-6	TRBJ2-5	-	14	CASSPMGPQETQYF	TGTGCCAGCAGCCCCATGGGACCCCAAGAGACCCAGTACTTC
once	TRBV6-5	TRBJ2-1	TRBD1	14	CASRGMGIQGVLFF	TGTGCCAGCAGGGGTATGGGGATACAGGGGGTGTTATTCTTC
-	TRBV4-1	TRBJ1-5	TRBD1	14	CASSHDRGGQPQHF	TGCGCCAGCAGCCACGACAGGGGAGGTCAGCCCCAGCATTTT
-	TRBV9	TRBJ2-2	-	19	CASSVGVWGGAADTGELFF	TGTGCCAGCAGCGTAGGAGTCTGGGGGGGCGCCGCGGACACCGGGGAGCTGTTTTTT
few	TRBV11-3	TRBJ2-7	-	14	CASRGATSAYEQYF	TGTGCCAGCAGGGGCGCGACAAGCGCTTACGAGCAGTACTTC
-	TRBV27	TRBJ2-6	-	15	CASSQWSSGANVLTF	TGTGCCAGCAGCCAATGGAGCTCTGGGGCCAACGTCCTGACTTTC
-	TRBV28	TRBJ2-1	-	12	CASSLATVDWFF	TGTGCCAGCAGTTTGGCGACAGTTGATTGGTTCTTC
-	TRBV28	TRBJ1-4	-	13	CASSLSGAEKLFF	TGTGCCAGCAGTTTATCGGGGGCCGAAAAACTGTTTTTT
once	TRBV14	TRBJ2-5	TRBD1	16	CASSSPPDRRRETQYF	TGTGCCAGCAGCAGCCCCCCGGACAGGCGGCGAGAGACCCAGTACTTC
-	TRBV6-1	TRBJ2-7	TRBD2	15	CASTARGAGNHEQYF	TGTGCCAGCACCGCTCGTGGAGCGGGAAACCACGAGCAGTACTTC
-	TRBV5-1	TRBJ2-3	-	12	CASSFVPDTQYF	TGCGCCAGCAGCTTCGTCCCAGATACGCAGTATTTT
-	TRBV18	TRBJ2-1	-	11	CASSPSAARVF	TGTGCCAGCTCACCTTCTGCAGCCCGGGTCTTC
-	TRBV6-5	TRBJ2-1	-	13	CASSPNHNNEQFF	TGTGCCAGCAGCCCCAATCATAACAATGAGCAGTTCTTC
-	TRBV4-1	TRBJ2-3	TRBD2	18	CASSQEPPRTSGGDTQYF	TGCGCCAGCAGCCAAGAACCACCTCGGACTAGCGGGGGAGATACGCAGTATTTT
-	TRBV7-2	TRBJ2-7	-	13	CASSLVGWGEQYF	TGTGCCAGCAGCTTAGTAGGGTGGGGCGAGCAGTACTTC
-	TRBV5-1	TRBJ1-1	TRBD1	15	CASSLRTGANTEAFF	TGCGCCAGCAGCCTCCGGACAGGGGCCAACACTGAAGCTTTCTTT
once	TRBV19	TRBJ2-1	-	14	CASSIVGRYNEQFF	TGTGCCAGTAGTATAGTGGGGCGGTACAATGAGCAGTTCTTC
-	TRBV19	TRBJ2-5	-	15	CASTNIGGSGETQYF	TGTGCCAGTACTAATATCGGGGGCAGCGGAGAGACCCAGTACTTC
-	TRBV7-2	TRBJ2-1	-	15	CASSYGGGAGNEQFF	TGTGCCAGCAGCTATGGGGGGGGCGCAGGGAATGAGCAGTTCTTC
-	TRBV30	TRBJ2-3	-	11	CAWSAPWEQYF	TGTGCCTGGAGTGCCCCTTGGGAACAGTATTTT
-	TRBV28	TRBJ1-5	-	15	CASSFGGRGNQPQHF	TGTGCCAGCAGTTTCGGGGGTAGGGGCAATCAGCCCCAGCATTTT
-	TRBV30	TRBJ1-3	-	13	CAWGQRGGNTIYF	TGTGCCTGGGGACAGCGCGGTGGAAACACCATATATTTT
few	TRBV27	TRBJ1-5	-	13	CASSLRWDQPQHF	TGTGCCAGCAGTTTAAGGTGGGATCAGCCCCAGCATTTT